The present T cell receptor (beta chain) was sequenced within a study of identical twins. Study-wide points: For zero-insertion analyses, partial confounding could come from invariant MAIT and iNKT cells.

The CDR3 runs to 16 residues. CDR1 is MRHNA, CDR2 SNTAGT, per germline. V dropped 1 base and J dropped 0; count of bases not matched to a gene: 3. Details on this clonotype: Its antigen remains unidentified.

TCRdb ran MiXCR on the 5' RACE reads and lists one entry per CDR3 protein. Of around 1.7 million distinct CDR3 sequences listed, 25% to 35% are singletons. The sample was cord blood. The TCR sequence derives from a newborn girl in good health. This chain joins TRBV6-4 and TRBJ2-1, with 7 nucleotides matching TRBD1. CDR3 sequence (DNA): TGTGCCAGCAGTGACTTAGGGGGCGGCTCCTACAATGAGCAGTTCTTC. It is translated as CASSDLGGGSYNEQFF.